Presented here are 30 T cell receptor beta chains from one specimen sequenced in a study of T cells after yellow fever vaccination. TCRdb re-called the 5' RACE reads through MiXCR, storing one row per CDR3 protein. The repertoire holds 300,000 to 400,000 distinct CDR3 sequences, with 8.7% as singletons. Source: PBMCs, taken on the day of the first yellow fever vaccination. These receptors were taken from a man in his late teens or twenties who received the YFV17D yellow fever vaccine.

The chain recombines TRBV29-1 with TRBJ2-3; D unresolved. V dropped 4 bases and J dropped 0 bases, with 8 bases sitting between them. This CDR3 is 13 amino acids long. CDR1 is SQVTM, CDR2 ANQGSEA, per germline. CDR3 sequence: CSVATASTDTQYF. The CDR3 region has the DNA TGCAGCGTTGCCACAGCTAGCACAGATACGCAGTATTTT.

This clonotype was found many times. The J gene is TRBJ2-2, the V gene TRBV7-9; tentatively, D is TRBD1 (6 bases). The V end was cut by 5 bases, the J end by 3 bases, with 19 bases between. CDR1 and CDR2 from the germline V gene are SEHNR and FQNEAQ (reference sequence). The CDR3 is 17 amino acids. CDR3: CASSQKDGGADTGELFF. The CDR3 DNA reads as TGTGCCAGCAGCCAAAAAGATGGGGGCGCGGACACCGGGGAGCTGTTTTTT.

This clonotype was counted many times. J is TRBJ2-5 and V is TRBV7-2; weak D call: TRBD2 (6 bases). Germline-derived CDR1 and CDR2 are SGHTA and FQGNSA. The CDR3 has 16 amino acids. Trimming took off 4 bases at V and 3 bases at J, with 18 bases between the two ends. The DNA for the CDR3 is TGTGCCAGCAGCTACACCGGGGGAGGTCAGGAAGAGACCCAGTACTTC. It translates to CASSYTGGGQEETQYF. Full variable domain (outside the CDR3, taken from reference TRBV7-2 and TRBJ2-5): GAGVSQSPSNKVTEKGKDVELRCDPISGHTALYWYRQSLGQGLEFLIYFQGNSAPDKSGLPSDRFSAERTGGSVSTLTIQRTQQEDSAVYLCASSYTGGGQEETQYFGPGTRLLVL.

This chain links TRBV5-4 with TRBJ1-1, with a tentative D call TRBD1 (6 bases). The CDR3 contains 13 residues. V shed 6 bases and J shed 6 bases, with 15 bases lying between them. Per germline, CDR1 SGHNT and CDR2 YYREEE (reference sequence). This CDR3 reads CASTYGGAAEAFF. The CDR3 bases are TGTGCCAGCACCTACGGGGGGGCCGCTGAAGCTTTCTTT.

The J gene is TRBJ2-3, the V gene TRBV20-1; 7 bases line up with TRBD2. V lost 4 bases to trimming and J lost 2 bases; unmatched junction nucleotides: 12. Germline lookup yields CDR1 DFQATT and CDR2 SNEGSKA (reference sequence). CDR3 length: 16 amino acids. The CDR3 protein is CSAIDQLAPSTDTQYF. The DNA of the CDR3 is TGCAGTGCTATTGACCAACTAGCGCCCTCCACAGATACGCAGTATTTT.

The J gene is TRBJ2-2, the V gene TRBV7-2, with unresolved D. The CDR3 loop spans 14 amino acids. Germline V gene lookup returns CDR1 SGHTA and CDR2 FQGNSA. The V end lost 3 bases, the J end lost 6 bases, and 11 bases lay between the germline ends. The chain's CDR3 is CASSFERVAGELFF. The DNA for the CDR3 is TGTGCCAGCAGCTTCGAAAGGGTCGCCGGGGAGCTGTTTTTT. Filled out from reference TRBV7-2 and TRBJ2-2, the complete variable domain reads GAGVSQSPSNKVTEKGKDVELRCDPISGHTALYWYRQSLGQGLEFLIYFQGNSAPDKSGLPSDRFSAERTGGSVSTLTIQRTQQEDSAVYLCASSFERVAGELFFGEGSRLTVL.

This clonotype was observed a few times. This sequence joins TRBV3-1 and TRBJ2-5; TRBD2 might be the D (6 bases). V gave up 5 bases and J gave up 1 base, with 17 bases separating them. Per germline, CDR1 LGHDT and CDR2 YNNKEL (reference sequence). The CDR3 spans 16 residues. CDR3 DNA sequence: TGTGCCAGCAGCGTAAGCGGCGGACTACTCCAAGAGACCCAGTACTTC. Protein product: CASSVSGGLLQETQYF.

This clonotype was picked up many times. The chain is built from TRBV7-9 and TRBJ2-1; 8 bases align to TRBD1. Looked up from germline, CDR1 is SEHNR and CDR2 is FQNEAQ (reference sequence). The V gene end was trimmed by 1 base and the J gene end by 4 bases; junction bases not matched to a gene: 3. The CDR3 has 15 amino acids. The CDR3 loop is CASSLVTGEYNEQFF. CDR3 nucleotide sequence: TGTGCCAGCAGCTTAGTGACAGGGGAATACAATGAGCAGTTCTTC.

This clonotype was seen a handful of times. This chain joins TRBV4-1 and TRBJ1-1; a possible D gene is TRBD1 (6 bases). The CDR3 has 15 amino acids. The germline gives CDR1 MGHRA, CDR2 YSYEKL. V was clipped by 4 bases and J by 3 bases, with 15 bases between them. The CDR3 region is CASSPRSDSHTEAFF. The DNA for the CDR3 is TGCGCCAGCAGCCCGAGATCGGACAGCCACACTGAAGCTTTCTTT.

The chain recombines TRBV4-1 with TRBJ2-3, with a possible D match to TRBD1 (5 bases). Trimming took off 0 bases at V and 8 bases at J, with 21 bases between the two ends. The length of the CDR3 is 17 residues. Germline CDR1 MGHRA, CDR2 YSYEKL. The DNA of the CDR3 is TGCGCCAGCAGCCAAGAAGTTTTGGGGCGAGCCCCAGTTACGCAGTATTTT. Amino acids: CASSQEVLGRAPVTQYF.

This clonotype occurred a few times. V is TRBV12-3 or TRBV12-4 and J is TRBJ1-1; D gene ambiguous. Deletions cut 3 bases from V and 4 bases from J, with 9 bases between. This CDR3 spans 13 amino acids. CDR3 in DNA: TGTGCCAGCAGTTTTGTTGTGGGCACTGAAGCTTTCTTT. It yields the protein CASSFVVGTEAFF.

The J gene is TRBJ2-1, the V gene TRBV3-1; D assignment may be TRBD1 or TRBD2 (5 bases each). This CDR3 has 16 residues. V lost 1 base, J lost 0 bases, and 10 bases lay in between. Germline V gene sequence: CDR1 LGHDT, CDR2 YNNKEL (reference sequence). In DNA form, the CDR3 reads TGTGCCAGCAGCCAAGTAGGGGAGAGCTCCTACAATGAGCAGTTCTTC. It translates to CASSQVGESSYNEQFF.

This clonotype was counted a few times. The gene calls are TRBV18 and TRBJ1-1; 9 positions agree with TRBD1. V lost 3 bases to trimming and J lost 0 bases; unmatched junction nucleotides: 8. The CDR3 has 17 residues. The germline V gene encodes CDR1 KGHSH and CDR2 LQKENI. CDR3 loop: CASSPSDRGSVNTEAFF. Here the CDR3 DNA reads TGTGCCAGCTCACCTTCGGACAGGGGTTCGGTGAACACTGAAGCTTTCTTT.

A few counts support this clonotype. Written as DNA, the CDR3 is TGTGCCAGCAGTTATCGTACCCTAGCGAACCCAGAGACCCAGTACTTC. It codes for CASSYRTLANPETQYF. The chain is built from TRBV6-5 and TRBJ2-5; weak D call: TRBD2 (6 bases). V lost 3 bases and J 4 bases, leaving 18 bases between the germline ends. The CDR3 is 16 residues long. The V gene's germline CDR1 is MNHEY and CDR2 SVGAGI.

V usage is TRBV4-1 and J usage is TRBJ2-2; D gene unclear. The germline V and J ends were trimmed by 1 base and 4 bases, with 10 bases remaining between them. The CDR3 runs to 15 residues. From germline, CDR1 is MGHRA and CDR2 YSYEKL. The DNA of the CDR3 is TGCGCCAGCAGCCAAGGCGTAAAGGGCACCGGGGAGCTGTTTTTT. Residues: CASSQGVKGTGELFF.

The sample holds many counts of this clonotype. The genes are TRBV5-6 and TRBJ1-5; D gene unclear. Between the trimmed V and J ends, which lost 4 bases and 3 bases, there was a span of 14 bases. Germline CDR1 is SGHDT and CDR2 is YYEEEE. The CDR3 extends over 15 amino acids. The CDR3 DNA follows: TGTGCCAGCAGCGCGGAGGGAGGATACAATCAGCCCCAGCATTTT. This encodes CASSAEGGYNQPQHF.

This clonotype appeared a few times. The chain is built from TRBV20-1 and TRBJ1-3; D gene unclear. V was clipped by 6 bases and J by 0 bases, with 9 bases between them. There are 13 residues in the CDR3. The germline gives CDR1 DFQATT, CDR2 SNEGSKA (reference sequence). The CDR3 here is CSARSPSGNTIYF. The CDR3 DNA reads TGCAGTGCCCGCAGCCCCTCTGGAAACACCATATATTTT.

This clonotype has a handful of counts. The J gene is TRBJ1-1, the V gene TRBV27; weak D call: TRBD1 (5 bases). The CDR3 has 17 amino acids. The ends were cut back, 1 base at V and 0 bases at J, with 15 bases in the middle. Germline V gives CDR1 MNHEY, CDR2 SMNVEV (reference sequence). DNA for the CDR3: TGTGCCAGCAGTTTATTCCGGGGACCAATGATGAACACTGAAGCTTTCTTT. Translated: CASSLFRGPMMNTEAFF.

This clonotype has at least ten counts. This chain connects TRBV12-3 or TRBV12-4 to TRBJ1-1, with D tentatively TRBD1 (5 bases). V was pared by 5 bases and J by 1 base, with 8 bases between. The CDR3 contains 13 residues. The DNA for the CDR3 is TGTGCCAGCAGTGTACAGGAGAACACTGAAGCTTTCTTT. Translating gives CASSVQENTEAFF.

The CDR3 DNA reads TGTGCCAGCAGTTCCGCCGGGGCTGGCTATGGCTACACCTTC. It is translated as CASSSAGAGYGYTF. The J gene is TRBJ1-2, the V gene TRBV27, with D tentatively TRBD1 (5 bases). There are 14 residues in the CDR3. From germline, CDR1 is MNHEY and CDR2 SMNVEV (reference sequence). With 4 bases removed from V and 4 bases from J, the gap between germline ends came to 13 bases.

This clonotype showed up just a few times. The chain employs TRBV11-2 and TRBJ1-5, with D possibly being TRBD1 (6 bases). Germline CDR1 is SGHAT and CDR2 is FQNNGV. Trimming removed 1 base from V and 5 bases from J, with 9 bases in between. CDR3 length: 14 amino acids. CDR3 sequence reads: CASSLGPGDQPQHF. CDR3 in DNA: TGTGCCAGCAGCTTAGGACCAGGGGATCAGCCCCAGCATTTT.

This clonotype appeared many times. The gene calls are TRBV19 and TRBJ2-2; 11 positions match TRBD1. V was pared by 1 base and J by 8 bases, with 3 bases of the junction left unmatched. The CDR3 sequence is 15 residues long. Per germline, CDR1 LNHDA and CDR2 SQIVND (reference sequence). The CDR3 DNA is TGTGCCAGTAGTATAGTAGGACAGGGGGCAGGGGAGCTGTTTTTT. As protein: CASSIVGQGAGELFF.

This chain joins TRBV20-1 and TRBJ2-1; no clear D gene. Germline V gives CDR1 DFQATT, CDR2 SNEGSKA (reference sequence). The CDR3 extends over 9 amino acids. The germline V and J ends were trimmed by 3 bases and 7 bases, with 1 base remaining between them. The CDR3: CSARNEQFF. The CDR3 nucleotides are TGCAGTGCTAGGAATGAGCAGTTCTTC.

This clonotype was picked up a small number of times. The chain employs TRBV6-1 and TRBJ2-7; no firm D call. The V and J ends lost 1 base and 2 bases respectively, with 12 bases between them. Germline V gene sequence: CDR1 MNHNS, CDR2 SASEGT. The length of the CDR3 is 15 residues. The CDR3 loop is CASSEGGGTPYEQYV. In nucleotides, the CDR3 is TGTGCCAGCAGTGAAGGGGGTGGCACCCCCTACGAGCAGTACGTC.

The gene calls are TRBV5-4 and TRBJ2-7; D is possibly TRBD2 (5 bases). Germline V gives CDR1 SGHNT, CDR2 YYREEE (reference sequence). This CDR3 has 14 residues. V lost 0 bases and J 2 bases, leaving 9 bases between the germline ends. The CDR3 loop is CASSLGPGTYEQYV. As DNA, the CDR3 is TGTGCCAGCAGCTTGGGCCCGGGGACCTACGAGCAGTACGTC.

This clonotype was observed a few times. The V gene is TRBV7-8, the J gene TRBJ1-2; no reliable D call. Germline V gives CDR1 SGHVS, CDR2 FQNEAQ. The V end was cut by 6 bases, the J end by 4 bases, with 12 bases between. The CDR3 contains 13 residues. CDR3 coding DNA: TGTGCCAGCAGTCCAGCGGATACCTATGGCTACACCTTC. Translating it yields CASSPADTYGYTF.

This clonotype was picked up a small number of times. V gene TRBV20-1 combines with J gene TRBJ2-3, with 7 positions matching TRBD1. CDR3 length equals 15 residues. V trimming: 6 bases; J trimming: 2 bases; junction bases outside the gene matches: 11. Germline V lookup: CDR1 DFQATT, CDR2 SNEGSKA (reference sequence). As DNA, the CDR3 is TGCAGTGCACCTGACAGGGCTACCTCCACAGATACGCAGTATTTT. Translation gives CSAPDRATSTDTQYF.

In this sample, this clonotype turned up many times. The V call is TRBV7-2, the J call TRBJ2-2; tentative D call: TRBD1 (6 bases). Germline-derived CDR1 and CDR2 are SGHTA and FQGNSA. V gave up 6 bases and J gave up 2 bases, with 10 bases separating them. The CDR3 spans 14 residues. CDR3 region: CASRDRLNTGELFF. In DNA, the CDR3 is TGTGCCAGCAGGGACAGACTAAACACCGGGGAGCTGTTTTTT.

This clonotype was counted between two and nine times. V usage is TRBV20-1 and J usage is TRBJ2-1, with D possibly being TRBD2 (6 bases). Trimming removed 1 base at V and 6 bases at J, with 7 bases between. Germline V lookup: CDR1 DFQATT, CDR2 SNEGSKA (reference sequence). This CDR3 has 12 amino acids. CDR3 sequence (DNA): TGCAGTGCTAGAGTCGGGGGCAATGAGCAGTTCTTC. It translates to CSARVGGNEQFF.

For the CDR3, the DNA is TGTGCCAGCAGCCTTACCGGGCTCAATTCACCCCTCCACTTT. Amino acids: CASSLTGLNSPLHF. V and J are TRBV7-2 and TRBJ1-6; D call uncertain. The CDR3 totals 14 residues. V gave up 5 bases and J gave up 7 bases, with 12 bases separating them. Per germline, CDR1 SGHTA and CDR2 FQGNSA. The full variable domain, with the rest looked up from reference TRBV7-2 and TRBJ1-6, is GAGVSQSPSNKVTEKGKDVELRCDPISGHTALYWYRQSLGQGLEFLIYFQGNSAPDKSGLPSDRFSAERTGGSVSTLTIQRTQQEDSAVYLCASSLTGLNSPLHFGNGTRLTVT.